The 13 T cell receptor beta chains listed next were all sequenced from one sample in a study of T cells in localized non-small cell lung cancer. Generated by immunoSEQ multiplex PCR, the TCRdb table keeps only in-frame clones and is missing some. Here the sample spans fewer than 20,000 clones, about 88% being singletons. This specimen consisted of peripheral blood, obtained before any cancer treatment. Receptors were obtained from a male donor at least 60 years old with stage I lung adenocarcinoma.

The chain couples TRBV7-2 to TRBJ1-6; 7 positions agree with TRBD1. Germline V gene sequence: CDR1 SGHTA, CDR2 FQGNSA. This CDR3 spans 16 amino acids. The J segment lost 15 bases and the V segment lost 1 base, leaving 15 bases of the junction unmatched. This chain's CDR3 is CASSLVTGAQGTRLHF. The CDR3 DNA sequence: TGTGCCAGCAGCTTAGTTACAGGGGCGCAGGGAACCCGCCTCCACTTT.

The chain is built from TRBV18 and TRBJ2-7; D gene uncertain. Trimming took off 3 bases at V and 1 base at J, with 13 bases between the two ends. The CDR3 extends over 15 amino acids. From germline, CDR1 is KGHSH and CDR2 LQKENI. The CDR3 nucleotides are TGTGCCAGCTCACCTCGTGGACGGTCTTCCTACGAGCAGTACTTC. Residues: CASSPRGRSSYEQYF.

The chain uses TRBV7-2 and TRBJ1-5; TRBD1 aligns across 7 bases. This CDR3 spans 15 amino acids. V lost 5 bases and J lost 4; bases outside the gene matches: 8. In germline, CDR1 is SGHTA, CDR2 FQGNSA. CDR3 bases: TGTGCCAGCAGCGCATGGGACAGCCAAAATCAGCCCCAGCATTTT. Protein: CASSAWDSQNQPQHF.

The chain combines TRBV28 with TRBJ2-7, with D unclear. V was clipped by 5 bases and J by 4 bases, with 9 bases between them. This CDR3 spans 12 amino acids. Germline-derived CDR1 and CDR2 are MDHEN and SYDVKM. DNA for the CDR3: TGTGCCAGCAGTACCGAGCCTTACGAGCAGTACTTC. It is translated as CASSTEPYEQYF.

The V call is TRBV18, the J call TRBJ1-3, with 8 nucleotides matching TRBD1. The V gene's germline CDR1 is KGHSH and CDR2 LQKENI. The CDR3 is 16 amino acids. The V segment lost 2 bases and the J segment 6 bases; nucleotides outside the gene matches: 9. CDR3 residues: CASSPWAGQDENTIYF. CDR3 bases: TGTGCCAGCTCACCATGGGCGGGACAGGATGAAAACACCATATATTTT.

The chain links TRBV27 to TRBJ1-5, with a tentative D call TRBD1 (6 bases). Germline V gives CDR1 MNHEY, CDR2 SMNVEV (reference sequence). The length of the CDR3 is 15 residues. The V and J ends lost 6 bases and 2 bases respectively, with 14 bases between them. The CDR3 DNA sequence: TGTGCCAGCAGAGCGGGGGGCTCGCGCAATCAGCCCCAGCATTTT. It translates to CASRAGGSRNQPQHF.

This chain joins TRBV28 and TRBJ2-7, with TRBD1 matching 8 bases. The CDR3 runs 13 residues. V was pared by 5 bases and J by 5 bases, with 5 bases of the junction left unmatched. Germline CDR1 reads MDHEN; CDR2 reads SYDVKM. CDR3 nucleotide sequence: TGTGCCAGCAGTCCGGCAGGGGGCAACGAGCAGTACTTC. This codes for CASSPAGGNEQYF.

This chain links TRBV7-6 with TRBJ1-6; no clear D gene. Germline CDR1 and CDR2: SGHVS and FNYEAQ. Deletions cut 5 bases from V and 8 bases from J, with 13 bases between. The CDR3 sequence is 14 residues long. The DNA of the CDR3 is TGTGCCAGCAGCCGAGAGCTACGTGATTCACCCCTCCACTTT. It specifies CASSRELRDSPLHF.

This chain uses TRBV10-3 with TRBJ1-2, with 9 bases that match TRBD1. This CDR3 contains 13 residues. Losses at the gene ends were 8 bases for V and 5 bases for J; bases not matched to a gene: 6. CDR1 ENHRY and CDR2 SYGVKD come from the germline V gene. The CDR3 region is CAIGKDRGYGYTF. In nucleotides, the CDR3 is TGTGCCATCGGTAAGGACAGGGGTTATGGCTACACCTTC.

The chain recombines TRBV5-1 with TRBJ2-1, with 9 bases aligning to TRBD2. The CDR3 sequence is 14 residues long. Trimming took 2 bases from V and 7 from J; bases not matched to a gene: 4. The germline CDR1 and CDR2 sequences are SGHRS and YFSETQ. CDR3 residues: CASSLPGLANEQFF. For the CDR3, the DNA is TGCGCCAGCAGCTTACCGGGACTAGCAAATGAGCAGTTCTTC.

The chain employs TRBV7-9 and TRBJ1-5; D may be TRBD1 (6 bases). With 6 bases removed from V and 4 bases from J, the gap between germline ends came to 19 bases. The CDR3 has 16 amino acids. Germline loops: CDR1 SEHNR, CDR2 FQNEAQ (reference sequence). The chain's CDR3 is CASSQTGANPNQPQHF. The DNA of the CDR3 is TGTGCCAGCAGTCAGACAGGAGCCAACCCTAATCAGCCCCAGCATTTT.

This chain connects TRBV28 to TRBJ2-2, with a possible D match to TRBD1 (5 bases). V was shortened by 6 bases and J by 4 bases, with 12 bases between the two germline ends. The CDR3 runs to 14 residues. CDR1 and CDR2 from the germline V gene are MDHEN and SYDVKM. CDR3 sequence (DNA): TGTGCCAGCAGGAAAGGGGCCGGCACCGGGGAGCTGTTTTTT. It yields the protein CASRKGAGTGELFF.

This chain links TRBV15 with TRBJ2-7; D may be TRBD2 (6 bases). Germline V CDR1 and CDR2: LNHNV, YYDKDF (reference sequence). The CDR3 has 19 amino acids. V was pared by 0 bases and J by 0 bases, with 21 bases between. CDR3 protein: CATSREIFGVGGDSYEQYF. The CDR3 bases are TGTGCCACCAGCAGAGAGATCTTCGGGGTGGGCGGGGACTCCTACGAGCAGTACTTC.